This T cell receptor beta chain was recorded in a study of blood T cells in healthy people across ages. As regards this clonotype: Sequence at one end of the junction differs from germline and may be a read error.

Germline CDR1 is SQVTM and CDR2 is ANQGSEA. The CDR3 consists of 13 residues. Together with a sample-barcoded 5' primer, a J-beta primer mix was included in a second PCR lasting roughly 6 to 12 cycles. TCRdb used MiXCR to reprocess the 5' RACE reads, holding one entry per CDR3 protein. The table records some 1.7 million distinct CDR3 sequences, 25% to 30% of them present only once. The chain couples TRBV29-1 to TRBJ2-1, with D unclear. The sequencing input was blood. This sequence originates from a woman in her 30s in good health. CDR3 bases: TGCAACGTTGACGGTAGCTCCTACAATGAGCAGTTCTTC. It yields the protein CNVDGSSYNEQFF.